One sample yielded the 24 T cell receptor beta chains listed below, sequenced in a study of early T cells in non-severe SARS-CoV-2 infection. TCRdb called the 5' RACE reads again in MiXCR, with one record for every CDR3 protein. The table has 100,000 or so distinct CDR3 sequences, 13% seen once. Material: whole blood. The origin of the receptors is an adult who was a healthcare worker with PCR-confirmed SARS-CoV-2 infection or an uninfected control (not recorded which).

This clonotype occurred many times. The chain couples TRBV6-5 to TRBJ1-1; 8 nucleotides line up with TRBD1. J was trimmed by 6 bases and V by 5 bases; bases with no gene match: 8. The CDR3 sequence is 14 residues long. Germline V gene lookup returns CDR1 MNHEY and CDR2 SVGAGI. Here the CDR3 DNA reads TGTGCCAGCAGTCCCCAGGGGGCGACCTCTGAAGCTTTCTTT. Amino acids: CASSPQGATSEAFF.

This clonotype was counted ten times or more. The CDR3 region is CASSLGQDTEAFF. CDR3 coding DNA: TGCGCCAGCAGCTTGGGGCAGGACACTGAAGCTTTCTTT. The chain employs TRBV5-1 and TRBJ1-1; D uncertain. The V gene's germline CDR1 is SGHRS and CDR2 YFSETQ. This CDR3 has 13 residues. Trimming cost V 0 bases and J 3 bases, with 6 bases left between them. The whole variable domain, filled in from reference TRBV5-1 and TRBJ1-1, reads KAGVTQTPRYLIKTRGQQVTLSCSPISGHRSVSWYQQTPGQGLQFLFEYFSETQRNKGNFPGRFSGRQFSNSRSEMNVSTLELGDSALYLCASSLGQDTEAFFGQGTRLTVV.

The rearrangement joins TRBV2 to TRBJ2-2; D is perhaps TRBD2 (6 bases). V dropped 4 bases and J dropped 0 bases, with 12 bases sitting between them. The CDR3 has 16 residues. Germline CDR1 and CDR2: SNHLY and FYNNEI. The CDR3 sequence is CASSAFRGTNTGELFF. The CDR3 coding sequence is TGTGCCAGCAGTGCTTTCCGCGGGACGAACACCGGGGAGCTGTTTTTT.

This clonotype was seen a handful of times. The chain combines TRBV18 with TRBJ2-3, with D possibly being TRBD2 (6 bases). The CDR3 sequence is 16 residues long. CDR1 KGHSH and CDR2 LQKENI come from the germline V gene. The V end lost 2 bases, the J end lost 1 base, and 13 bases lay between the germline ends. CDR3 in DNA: TGTGCCAGCTCACCATCGTTGTCTAGCGGCACAGATACGCAGTATTTT. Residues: CASSPSLSSGTDTQYF.

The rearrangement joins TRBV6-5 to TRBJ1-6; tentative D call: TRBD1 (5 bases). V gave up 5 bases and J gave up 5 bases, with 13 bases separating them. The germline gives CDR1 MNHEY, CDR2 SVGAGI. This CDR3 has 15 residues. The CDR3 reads CASSPSGTDNSPLHF. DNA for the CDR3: TGTGCCAGCAGTCCCTCCGGGACGGATAATTCACCCCTCCACTTT.

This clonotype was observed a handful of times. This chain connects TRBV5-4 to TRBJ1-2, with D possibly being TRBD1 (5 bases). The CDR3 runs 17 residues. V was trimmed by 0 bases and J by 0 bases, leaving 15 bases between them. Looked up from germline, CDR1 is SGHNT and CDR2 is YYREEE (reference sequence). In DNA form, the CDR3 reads TGTGCCAGCAGCTTGGCCGGGTGGGGCATAACTAACTATGGCTACACCTTC. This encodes CASSLAGWGITNYGYTF.

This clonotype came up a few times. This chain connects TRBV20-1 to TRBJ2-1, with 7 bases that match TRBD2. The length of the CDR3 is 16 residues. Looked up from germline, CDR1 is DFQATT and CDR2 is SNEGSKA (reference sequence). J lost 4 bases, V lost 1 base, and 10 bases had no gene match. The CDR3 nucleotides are TGCAGTGCTAGAGCCCCGACTAGCCCGCAATACAATGAGCAGTTCTTC. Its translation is CSARAPTSPQYNEQFF.

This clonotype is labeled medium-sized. CDR3: CASSPLGLGDNEQFF. The CDR3 region has the DNA TGTGCCAGCAGCCCTTTAGGACTAGGTGACAATGAGCAGTTCTTC. The chain uses TRBV3-1 and TRBJ2-1; 7 bases line up with TRBD2. Germline V lookup: CDR1 LGHDT, CDR2 YNNKEL (reference sequence). With 4 bases clipped from V and 5 bases from J, the junction kept 8 bases outside the gene matches. The length of the CDR3 is 15 residues.

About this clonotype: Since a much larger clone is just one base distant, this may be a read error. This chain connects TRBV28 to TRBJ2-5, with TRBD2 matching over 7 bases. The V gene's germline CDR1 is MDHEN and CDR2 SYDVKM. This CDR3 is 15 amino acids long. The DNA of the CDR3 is TGTGCCGGCAGCACTGGTTCTAGCGGACAAGAGACCCAGTACTTC. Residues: CAGSTGSSGQETQYF.

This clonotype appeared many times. Here the CDR3 reads CSAIPGTPETQYF. The CDR3 DNA follows: TGCAGTGCTATCCCGGGGACCCCGGAGACCCAGTACTTC. The rearrangement uses TRBV20-1 and TRBJ2-5; either TRBD1 or TRBD2 may supply D (5 bases each). V was pared by 4 bases and J by 5 bases, with 14 bases between. The CDR3 extends over 13 amino acids. Germline V gives CDR1 DFQATT, CDR2 SNEGSKA (reference sequence).

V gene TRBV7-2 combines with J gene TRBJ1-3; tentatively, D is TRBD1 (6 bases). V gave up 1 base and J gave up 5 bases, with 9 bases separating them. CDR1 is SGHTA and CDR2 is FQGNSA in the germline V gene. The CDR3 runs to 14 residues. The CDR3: CASSLDRGRNTIYF. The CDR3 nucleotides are TGTGCCAGCAGCTTAGATAGGGGGAGAAACACCATATATTTT. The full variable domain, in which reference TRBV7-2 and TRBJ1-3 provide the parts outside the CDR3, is GAGVSQSPSNKVTEKGKDVELRCDPISGHTALYWYRQSLGQGLEFLIYFQGNSAPDKSGLPSDRFSAERTGGSVSTLTIQRTQQEDSAVYLCASSLDRGRNTIYFGEGSWLTVV.

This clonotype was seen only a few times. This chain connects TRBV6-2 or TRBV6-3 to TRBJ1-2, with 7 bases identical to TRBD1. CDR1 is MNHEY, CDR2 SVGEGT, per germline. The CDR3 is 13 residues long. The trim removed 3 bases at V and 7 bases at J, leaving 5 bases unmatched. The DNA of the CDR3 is TGTGCCAGCAGTTATGGAGGGGGCTTTGGCTACACCTTC. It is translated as CASSYGGGFGYTF.

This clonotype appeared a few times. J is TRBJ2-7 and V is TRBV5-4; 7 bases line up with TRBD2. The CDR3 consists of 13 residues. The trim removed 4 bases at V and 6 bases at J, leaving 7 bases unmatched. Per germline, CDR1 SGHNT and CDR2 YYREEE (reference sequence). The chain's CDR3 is CASSLWGGSEQYF. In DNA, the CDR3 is TGTGCCAGCAGCCTTTGGGGAGGGAGCGAGCAGTACTTC. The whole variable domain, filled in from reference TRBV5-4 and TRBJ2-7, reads ETGVTQSPTHLIKTRGQQVTLRCSSQSGHNTVSWYQQALGQGPQFIFQYYREEENGRGNFPPRFSGLQFPNYSSELNVNALELDDSALYLCASSLWGGSEQYFGPGTRLTVT.

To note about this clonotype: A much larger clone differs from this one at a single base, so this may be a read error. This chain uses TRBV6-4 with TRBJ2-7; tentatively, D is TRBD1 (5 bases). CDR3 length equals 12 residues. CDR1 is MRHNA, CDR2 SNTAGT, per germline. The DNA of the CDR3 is TGTGCCAGCAATCGACAGCCCTACGGGCAGTACTTC. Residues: CASNRQPYGQYF.

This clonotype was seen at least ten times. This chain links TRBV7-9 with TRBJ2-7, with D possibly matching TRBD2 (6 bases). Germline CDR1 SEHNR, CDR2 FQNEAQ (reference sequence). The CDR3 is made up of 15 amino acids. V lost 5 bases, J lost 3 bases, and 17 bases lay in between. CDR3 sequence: CASSLDSGLSYEQYF. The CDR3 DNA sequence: TGTGCCAGCAGCCTAGATAGCGGATTAAGCTACGAGCAGTACTTC.

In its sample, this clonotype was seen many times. CDR3 in amino acids: CASSLSVAGADTQYF. CDR3 sequence (DNA): TGTGCCAGCAGCTTATCCGTCGCTGGCGCAGATACGCAGTATTTT. The chain is built from TRBV7-6 and TRBJ2-3; D remains unclear. Germline CDR1 reads SGHVS; CDR2 reads FNYEAQ. Trimming shortened V by 2 bases and J by 4 bases, and 13 bases separated the two germline ends. CDR3 length equals 15 residues.

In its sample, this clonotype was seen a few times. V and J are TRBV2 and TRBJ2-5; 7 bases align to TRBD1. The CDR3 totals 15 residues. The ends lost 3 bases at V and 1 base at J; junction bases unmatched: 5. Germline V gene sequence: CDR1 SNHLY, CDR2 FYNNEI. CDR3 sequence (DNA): TGTGCCAGCAGTGACTGGGGGACAGCCCAAGAGACCCAGTACTTC. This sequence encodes CASSDWGTAQETQYF.

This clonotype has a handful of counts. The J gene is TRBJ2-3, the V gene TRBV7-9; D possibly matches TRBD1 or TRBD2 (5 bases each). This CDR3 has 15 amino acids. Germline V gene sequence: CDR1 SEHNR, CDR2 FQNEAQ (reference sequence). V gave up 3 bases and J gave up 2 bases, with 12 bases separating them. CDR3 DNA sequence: TGTGCCAGCAGCTTCCGGGGCAGGTCCACAGATACGCAGTATTTT. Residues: CASSFRGRSTDTQYF. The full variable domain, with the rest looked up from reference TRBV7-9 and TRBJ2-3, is DTGVSQNPRHKITKRGQNVTFRCDPISEHNRLYWYRQTLGQGPEFLTYFQNEAQLEKSRLLSDRFSAERPKGSFSTLEIQRTEQGDSAMYLCASSFRGRSTDTQYFGPGTRLTVL.

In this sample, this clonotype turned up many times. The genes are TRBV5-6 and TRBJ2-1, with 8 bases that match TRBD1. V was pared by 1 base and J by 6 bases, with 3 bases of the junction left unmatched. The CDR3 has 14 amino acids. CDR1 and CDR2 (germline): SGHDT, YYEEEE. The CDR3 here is CASSLLRGPNEQFF. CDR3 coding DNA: TGTGCCAGCAGCTTGCTCAGGGGGCCCAATGAGCAGTTCTTC.

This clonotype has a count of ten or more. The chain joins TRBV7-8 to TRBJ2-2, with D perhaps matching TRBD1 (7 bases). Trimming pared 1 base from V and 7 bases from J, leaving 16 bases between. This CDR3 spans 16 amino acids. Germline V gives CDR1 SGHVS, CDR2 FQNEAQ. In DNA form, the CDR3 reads TGTGCCAGCAGCTTAGGCAGGGGGGCCGAGATCGGGGAGCTGTTTTTT. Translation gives CASSLGRGAEIGELFF. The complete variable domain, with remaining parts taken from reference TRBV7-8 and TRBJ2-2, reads GAGVSQSPRYKVAKRGQDVALRCDPISGHVSLFWYQQALGQGPEFLTYFQNEAQLDKSGLPSDRFFAERPEGSVSTLKIQRTQQEDSAVYLCASSLGRGAEIGELFFGEGSRLTVL.

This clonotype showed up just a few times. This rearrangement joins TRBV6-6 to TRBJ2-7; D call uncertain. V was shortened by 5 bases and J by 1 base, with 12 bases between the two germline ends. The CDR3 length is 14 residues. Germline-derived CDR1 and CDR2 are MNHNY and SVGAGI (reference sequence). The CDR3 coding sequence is TGTGCCAGCAGTCCCCGAGCAAAGTCCTACGAGCAGTACTTC. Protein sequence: CASSPRAKSYEQYF.

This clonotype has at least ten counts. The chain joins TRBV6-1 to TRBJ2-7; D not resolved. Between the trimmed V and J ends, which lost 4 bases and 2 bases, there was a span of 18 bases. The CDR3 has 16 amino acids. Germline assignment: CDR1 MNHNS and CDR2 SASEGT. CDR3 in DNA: TGTGCCAGCAGTGCGTCCGGGCTACACTCCACCTACGAGCAGTACTTC. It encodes CASSASGLHSTYEQYF.

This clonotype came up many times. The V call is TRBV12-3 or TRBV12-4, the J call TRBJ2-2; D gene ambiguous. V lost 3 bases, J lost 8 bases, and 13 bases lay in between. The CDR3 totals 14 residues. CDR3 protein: CASSLSETKGELFF. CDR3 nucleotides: TGTGCCAGCAGTTTGTCTGAAACCAAAGGGGAGCTGTTTTTT.

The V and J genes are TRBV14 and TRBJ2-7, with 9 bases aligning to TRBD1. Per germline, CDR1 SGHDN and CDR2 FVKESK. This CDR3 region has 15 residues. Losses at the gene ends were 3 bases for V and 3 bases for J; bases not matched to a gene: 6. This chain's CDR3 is CASSHRSTGGYEQYF. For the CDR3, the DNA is TGTGCCAGCAGCCACCGATCGACAGGGGGCTACGAGCAGTACTTC.